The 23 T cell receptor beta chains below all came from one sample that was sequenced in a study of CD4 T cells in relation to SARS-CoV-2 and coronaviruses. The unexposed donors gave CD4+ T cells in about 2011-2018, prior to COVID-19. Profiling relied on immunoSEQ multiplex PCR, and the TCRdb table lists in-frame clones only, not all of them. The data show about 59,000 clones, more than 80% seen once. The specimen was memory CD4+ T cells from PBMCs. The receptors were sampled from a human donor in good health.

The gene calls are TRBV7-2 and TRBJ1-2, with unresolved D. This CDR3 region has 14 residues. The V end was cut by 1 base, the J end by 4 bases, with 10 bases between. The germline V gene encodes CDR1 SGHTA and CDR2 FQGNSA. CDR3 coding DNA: TGTGCCAGCAGCTTAGGGACGGCCAGCTATGGCTACACCTTC. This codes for CASSLGTASYGYTF.

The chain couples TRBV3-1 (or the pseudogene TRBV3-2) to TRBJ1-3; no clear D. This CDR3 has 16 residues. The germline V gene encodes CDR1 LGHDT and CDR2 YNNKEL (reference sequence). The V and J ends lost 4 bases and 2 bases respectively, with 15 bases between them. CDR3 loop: CASSPRDSPPGNTIYF. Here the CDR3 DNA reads TGTGCCAGCAGCCCTCGGGATTCCCCACCTGGAAACACCATATATTTT.

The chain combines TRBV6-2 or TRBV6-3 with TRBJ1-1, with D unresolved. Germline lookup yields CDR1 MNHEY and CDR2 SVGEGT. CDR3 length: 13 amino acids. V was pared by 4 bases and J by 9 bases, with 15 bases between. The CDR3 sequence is CASSSPETRKAFF. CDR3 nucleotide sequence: TGTGCCAGCAGTTCCCCGGAAACTAGAAAAGCTTTCTTT.

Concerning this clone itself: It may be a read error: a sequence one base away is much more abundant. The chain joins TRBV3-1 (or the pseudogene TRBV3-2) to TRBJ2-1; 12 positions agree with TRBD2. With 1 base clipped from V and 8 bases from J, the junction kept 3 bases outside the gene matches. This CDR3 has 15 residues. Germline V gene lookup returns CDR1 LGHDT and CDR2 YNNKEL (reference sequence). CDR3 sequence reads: CASSQGTSGIYEQFF. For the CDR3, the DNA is TGTGCCAGCAGCCAAGGGACTAGCGGGATCTATGAGCAGTTCTTC.

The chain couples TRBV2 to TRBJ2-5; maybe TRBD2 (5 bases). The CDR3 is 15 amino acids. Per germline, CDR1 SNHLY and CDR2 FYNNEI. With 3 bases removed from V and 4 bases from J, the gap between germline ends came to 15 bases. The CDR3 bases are TGTGCCAGCAGTGAGAAGACACTAGGGAGAGAGACCCAGTACTTC. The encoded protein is CASSEKTLGRETQYF.

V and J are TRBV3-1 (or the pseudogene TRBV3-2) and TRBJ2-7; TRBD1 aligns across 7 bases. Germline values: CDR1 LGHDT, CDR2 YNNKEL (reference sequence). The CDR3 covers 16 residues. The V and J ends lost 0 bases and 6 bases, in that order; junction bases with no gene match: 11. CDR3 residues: CASSQESRGLRGEQYF. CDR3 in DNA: TGTGCCAGCAGCCAAGAAAGCAGGGGGTTGAGGGGCGAGCAGTACTTC.

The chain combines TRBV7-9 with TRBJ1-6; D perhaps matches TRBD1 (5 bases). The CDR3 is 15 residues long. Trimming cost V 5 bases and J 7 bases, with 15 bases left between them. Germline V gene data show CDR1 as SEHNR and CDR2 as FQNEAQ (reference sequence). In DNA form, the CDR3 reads TGTGCCAGCAGCGTAGAGACAGTCAAGAATTCACCCCTCCACTTT. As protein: CASSVETVKNSPLHF.

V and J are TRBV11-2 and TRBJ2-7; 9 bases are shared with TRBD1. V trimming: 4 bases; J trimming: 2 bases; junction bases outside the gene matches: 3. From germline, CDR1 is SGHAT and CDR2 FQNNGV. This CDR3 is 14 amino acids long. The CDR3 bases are TGTGCCAGCAGCTGGGACAGGGAAGCCTACGAGCAGTACTTC. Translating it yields CASSWDREAYEQYF.

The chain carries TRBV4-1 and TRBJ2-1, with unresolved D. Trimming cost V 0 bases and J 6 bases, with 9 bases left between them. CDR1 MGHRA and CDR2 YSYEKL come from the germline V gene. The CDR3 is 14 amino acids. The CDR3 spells CASSQDEDRNEQFF. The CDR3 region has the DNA TGCGCCAGCAGCCAAGATGAGGACCGCAATGAGCAGTTCTTC.

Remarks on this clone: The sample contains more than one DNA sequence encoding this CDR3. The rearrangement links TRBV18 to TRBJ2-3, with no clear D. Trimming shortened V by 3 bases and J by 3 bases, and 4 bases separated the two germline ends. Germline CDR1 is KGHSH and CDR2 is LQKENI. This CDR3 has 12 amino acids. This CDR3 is CASSPGTDTQYF. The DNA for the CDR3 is TGTGCCAGCTCACCGGGAACAGATACGCAGTATTTT.

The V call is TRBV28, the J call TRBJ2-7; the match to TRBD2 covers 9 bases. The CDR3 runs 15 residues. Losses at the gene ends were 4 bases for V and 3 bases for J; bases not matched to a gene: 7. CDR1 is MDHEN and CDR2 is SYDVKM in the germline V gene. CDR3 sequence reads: CASSYPSREGYEQYF. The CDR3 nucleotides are TGTGCCAGCAGTTATCCATCGCGGGAGGGCTACGAGCAGTACTTC.

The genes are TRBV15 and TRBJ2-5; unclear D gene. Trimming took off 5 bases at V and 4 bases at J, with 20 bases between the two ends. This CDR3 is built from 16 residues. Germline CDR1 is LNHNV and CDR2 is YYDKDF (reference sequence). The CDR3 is CATSPPIQGRLETQYF. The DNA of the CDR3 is TGTGCCACCAGCCCCCCAATACAAGGTCGCCTAGAGACCCAGTACTTC. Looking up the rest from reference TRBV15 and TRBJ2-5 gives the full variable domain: DAMVIQNPRYQVTQFGKPVTLSCSQTLNHNVMYWYQQKSSQAPKLLFHYYDKDFNNEADTPDNFQSRRPNTSFCFLDIRSPGLGDTAMYLCATSPPIQGRLETQYFGPGTRLLVL.

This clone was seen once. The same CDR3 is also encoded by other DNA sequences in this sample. CDR3 nucleotide sequence: TGTGCCACCAGTGACGCTCTCTCCTACGAGCAGTACTTC. Translated: CATSDALSYEQYF. This chain uses TRBV24-1 with TRBJ2-7; the D is unclear. Germline loops: CDR1 KGHDR, CDR2 SFDVKD. The CDR3 has 13 residues. V was pared by 4 bases and J by 0 bases, with 6 bases between.

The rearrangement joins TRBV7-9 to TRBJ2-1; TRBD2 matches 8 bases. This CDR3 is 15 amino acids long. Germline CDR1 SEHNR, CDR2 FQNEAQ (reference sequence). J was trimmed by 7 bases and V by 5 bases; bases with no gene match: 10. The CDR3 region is CASSRDSRGGNEQFF. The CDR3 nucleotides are TGTGCCAGCAGCCGGGACTCCCGGGGGGGGAATGAGCAGTTCTTC.

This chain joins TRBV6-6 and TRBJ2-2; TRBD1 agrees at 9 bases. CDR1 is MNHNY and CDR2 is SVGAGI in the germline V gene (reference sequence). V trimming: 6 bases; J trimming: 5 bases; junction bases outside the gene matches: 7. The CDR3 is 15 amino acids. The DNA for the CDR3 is TGTGCCAGCAGAACCGGGACAGGGCGAACCGGGGAGCTGTTTTTT. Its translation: CASRTGTGRTGELFF.

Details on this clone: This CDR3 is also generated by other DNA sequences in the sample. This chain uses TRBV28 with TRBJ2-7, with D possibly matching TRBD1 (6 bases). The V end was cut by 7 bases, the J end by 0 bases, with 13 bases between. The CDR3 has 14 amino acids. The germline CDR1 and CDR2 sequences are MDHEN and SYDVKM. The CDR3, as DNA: TGTGCCAGCACACCGGGACAAGCCTCCTACGAGCAGTACTTC. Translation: CASTPGQASYEQYF.

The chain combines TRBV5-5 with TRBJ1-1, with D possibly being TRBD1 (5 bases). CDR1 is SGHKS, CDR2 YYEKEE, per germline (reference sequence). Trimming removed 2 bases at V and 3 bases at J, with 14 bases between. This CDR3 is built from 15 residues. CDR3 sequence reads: CASSLEGRSYTEAFF. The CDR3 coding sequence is TGTGCCAGCAGCTTAGAGGGGAGGTCGTACACTGAAGCTTTCTTT.

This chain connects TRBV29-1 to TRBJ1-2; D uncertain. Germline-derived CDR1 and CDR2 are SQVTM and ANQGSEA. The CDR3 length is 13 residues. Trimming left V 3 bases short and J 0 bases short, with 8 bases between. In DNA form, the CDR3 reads TGCAGCGTTGACGGGTCTGCTAACTATGGCTACACCTTC. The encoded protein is CSVDGSANYGYTF.

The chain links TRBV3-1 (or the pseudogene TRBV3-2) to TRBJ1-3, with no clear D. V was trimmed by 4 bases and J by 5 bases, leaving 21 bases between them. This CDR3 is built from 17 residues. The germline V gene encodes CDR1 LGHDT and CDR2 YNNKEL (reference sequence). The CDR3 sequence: CASSPRGPLRRRNTIYF. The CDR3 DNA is TGTGCCAGCAGCCCCCGTGGGCCCCTGCGTAGAAGAAACACCATATATTTT.

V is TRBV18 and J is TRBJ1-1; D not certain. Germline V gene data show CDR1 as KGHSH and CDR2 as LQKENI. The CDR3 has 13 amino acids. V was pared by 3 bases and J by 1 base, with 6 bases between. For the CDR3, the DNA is TGTGCCAGCTCACCTCCCCAGAACACTGAAGCTTTCTTT. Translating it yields CASSPPQNTEAFF.

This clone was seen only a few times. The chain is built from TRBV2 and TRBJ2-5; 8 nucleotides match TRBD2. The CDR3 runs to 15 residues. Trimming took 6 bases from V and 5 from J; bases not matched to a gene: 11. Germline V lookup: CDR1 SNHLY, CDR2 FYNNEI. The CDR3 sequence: CASRPTGTRSETQYF. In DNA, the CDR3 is TGTGCCAGCAGGCCAACCGGGACTAGGAGCGAGACCCAGTACTTC.

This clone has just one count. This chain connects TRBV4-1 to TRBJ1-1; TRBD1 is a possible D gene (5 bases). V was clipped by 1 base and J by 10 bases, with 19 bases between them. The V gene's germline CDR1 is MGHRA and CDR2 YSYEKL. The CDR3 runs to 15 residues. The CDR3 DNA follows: TGCGCCAGCAGCCAAGTTTTCAGGGACGCAGGCGGAGCTTTCTTT. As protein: CASSQVFRDAGGAFF.

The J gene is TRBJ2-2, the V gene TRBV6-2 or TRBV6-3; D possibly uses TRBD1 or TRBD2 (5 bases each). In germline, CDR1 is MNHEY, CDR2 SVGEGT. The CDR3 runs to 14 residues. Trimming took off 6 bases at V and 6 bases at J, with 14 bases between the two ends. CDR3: CASSGFRGAGELFF. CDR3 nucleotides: TGTGCCAGCAGCGGATTTAGAGGGGCCGGGGAGCTGTTTTTT.